This is a list of T cell receptor beta chains from one sample in a study of blood T cell repertoires in COVID-19. Sequencing was performed with immunoSEQ multiplex PCR; in TCRdb, only in-frame clones are kept and a portion is missing. The sample has approximately 180,000 clones; approximately 90% are singletons. Material for sequencing was peripheral blood. These receptor sequences come from a human donor in a cohort sampled during active COVID-19. CDR3s include the opening cysteine and the closing phenylalanine or tryptophan. D genes are given only for firm matches. Clone size is not always given. Where it is, it says once, few, many or a class for expanded clones.

d_gene	len	abundance	v_gene	j_gene	CDR3aa	CDR3nt
-	13	-	TRBV7-2	TRBJ1-3	CASSLGGGNTIYF	TGTGCCAGCAGCTTAGGGGGCGGAAACACCATATATTTT
TRBD2	13	-	TRBV2	TRBJ2-3	CASRSAGVDTQYF	TGTGCCAGCAGATCCGCGGGAGTGGATACGCAGTATTTT
TRBD2	16	-	TRBV15	TRBJ2-7	CATSRDLVREAYEQYF	TGTGCCACCAGCAGAGATTTAGTGCGGGAGGCCTACGAGCAGTACTTC
TRBD2	15	-	TRBV6-6	TRBJ2-2	CASRQTSGVTGELFF	TGTGCCAGCAGACAGACTAGCGGGGTTACCGGGGAGCTGTTTTTT
-	15	-	TRBV20-1	TRBJ2-5	CSASQTGKSRETQYF	TGCAGTGCTAGTCAAACAGGCAAGTCCAGAGAGACCCAGTACTTC
-	18	-	TRBV10-3	TRBJ1-1	CAISEAVGGTRGTSEAFF	TGTGCCATCAGTGAGGCGGTGGGCGGGACAAGAGGGACTAGTGAAGCTTTCTTT
-	14	-	TRBV3-1/TRBV3-2	TRBJ2-5	CASSQRDSQETQYF	TGTGCCAGCAGCCAAAGGGACTCACAAGAGACCCAGTACTTC
-	14	few	TRBV6-2/TRBV6-3	TRBJ1-5	CASSYLQVGQPQHF	TGTGCCAGCAGTTATCTTCAGGTCGGTCAGCCCCAGCATTTT
TRBD2	18	-	TRBV6-2/TRBV6-3	TRBJ2-4	CASSYSNAAGGTKNIQYF	TGTGCCAGCAGTTACTCGAATGCAGCGGGGGGAACCAAAAACATTCAGTACTTC
-	13	-	TRBV18	TRBJ2-3	CASSGAGADTQYF	TGTGCCAGCTCAGGGGCAGGCGCAGATACGCAGTATTTT
TRBD1	15	-	TRBV10-3	TRBJ1-5	CAISEGQGSNQPQHF	TGTGCCATCAGTGAAGGACAGGGATCCAATCAGCCCCAGCATTTT
TRBD2	14	-	TRBV6-2/TRBV6-3	TRBJ2-7	CASSYTGGVYEQYF	TGTGCCAGCAGTTACACGGGAGGAGTCTACGAGCAGTACTTC
TRBD1	16	-	TRBV20-1	TRBJ2-1	CSASETGGLSYNEQFF	TGCAGTGCTAGTGAGACAGGGGGCCTCTCCTACAATGAGCAGTTCTTC